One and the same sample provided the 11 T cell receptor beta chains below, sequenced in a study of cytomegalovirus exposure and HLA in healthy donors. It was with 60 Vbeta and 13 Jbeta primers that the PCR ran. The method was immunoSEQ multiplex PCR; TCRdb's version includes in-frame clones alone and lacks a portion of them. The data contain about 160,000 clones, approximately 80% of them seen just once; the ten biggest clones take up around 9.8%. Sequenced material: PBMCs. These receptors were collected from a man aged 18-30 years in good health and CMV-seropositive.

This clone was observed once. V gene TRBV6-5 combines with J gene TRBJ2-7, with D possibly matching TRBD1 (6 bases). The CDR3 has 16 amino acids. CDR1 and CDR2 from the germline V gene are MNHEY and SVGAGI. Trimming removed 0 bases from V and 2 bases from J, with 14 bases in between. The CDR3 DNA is TGTGCCAGCAGTTACTCGTGGGGGCGTGGGGCCTACGAGCAGTACTTC. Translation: CASSYSWGRGAYEQYF.

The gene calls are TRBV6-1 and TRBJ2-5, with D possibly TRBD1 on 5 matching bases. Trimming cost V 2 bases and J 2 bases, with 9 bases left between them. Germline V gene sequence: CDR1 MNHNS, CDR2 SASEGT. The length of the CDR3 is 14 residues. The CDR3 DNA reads TGTGCCAGCAGTGAACAGGGTTTTCAAGAGACCCAGTACTTC. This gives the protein CASSEQGFQETQYF.

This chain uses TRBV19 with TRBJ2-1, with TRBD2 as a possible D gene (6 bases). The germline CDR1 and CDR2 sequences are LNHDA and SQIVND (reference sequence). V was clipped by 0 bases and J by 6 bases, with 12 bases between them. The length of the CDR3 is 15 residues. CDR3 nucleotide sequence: TGTGCCAGTAGTATAGATCGGGGGACTCGCAATGAGCAGTTCTTC. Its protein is CASSIDRGTRNEQFF.

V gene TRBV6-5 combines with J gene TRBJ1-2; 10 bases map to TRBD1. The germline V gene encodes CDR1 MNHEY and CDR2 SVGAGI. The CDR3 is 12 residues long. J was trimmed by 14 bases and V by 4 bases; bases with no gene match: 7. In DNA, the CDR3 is TGTGCCAGCAGTTTTTCCGGACAGGGGGGGACCTTC. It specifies CASSFSGQGGTF.

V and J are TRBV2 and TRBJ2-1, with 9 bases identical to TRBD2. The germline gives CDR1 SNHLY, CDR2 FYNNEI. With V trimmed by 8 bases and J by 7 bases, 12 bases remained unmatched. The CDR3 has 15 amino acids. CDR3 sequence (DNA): TGTGCCAGCTGTTCTAGCGGGGTTTTGCGAAATGAGCAGTTCTTC. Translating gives CASCSSGVLRNEQFF.

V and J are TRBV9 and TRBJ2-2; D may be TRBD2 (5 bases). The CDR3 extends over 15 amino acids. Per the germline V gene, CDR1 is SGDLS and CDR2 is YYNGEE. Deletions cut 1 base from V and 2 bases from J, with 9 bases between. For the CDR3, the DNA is TGTGCCAGCAGCGTAAGGCCGGGAAACACCGGGGAGCTGTTTTTT. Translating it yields CASSVRPGNTGELFF.

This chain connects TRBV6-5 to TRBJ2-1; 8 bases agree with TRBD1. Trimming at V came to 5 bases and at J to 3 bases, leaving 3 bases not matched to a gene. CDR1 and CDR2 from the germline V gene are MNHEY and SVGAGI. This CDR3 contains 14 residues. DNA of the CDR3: TGTGCCAGCAGTCTGACAGGGGTCTACAATGAGCAGTTCTTC. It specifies CASSLTGVYNEQFF.

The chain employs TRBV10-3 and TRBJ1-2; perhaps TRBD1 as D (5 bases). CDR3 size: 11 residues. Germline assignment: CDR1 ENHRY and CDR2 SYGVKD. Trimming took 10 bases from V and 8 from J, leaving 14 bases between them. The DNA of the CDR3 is TGTGCCACCGAAGGGAGGGGAGGCTACACCTTC. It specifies CATEGRGGYTF.

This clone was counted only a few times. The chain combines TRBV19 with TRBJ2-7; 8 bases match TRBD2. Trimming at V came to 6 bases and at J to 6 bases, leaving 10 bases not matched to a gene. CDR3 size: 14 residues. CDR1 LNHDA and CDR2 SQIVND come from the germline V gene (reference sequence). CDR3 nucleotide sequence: TGTGCCAGTAGGCAAGCGGGAGAAAGAGGCGAGCAGTACTTC. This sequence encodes CASRQAGERGEQYF.

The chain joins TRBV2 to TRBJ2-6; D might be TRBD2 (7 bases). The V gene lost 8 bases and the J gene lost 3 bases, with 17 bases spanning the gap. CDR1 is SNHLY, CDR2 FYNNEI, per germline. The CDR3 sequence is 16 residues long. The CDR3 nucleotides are TGTGCCAGCGGAGACACGGGGGGCTTTGGGGCCAACGTCCTGACTTTC. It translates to CASGDTGGFGANVLTF.

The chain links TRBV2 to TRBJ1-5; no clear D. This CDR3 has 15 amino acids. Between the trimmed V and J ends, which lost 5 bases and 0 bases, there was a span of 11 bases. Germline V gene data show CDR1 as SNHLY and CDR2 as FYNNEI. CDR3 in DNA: TGTGCCAGCAGTCCACAGACAATTAGCAATCAGCCCCAGCATTTT. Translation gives CASSPQTISNQPQHF.